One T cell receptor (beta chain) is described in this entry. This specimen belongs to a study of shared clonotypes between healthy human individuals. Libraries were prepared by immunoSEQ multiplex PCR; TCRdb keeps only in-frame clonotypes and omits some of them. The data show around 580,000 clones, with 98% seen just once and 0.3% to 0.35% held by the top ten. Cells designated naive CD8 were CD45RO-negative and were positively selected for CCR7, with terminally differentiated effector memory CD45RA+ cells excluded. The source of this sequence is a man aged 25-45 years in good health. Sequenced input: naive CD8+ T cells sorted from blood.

In DNA form, the CDR3 reads TGTGCCAGCAGCTTAGAGGTAGATTTTCAGTTCTTC. Translating it yields CASSLEVDFQFF. The chain joins TRBV7-2 to TRBJ2-1; D is uncertain. Germline lookup yields CDR1 SGHTA and CDR2 FQGNSA. Trimming shortened V by 1 base and J by 13 bases, and 11 bases separated the two germline ends. This CDR3 is built from 12 residues.